The entry below describes one TCR beta chain. This sample stems from a study of blood T cell repertoires in COVID-19. Data came from immunoSEQ multiplex PCR; TCRdb stores just in-frame clones and leaves some out. The repertoire holds some 70,000 clones, with roughly 86% as singletons. Germline V gene sequence: CDR1 LNHNV, CDR2 YYDKDF (reference sequence). V lost 4 bases and J 1 base, leaving 11 bases between the germline ends. The CDR3 covers 16 residues. The origin of this receptor is a woman in her seventies with acute or convalescent COVID-19. Input material: peripheral blood. V and J are TRBV15 and TRBJ2-6; D is perhaps TRBD2 (6 bases). The CDR3 DNA reads as TGTGCCACCAGCACCTTGGGGGGATCTGGGGCCAACGTCCTGACTTTC. The encoded protein is CATSTLGGSGANVLTF. The variable domain in full, with the rest retrieved from reference TRBV15 and TRBJ2-6, is DAMVIQNPRYQVTQFGKPVTLSCSQTLNHNVMYWYQQKSSQAPKLLFHYYDKDFNNEADTPDNFQSRRPNTSFCFLDIRSPGLGDTAMYLCATSTLGGSGANVLTFGAGSRLTVL.